Listed below are T cell receptor beta chains from one sample, sequenced in a study of PD-1 blockade in classical Hodgkin lymphoma. Data came from immunoSEQ multiplex PCR; TCRdb stores just in-frame clones and leaves some out. Of some 13,000 clones in the sample, roughly 80% are singletons; the top ten hold just under 25%. The material was peripheral blood mononuclear cells (PBMCs), obtained at baseline. These TCRs come from a human donor with classical Hodgkin lymphoma. Each CDR3 is given with its conserved first and last residue. A D gene is named only where the DNA matches it firmly. Rows may omit the clone size; those that give it use once, few, many or a size class.

clone_size	d_call	cdr3_length	v_call	j_call	cdr3_nt	cdr3_aa
.	.	16	TRBV29-1	TRBJ2-1	TGCAGCGTTGTACCAAATGAGGTATCCCATTACAATGAGCAGTTCTTC	CSVVPNEVSHYNEQFF
.	.	16	TRBV28	TRBJ1-4	TGTGCCAGCGGTTCCAGGGCCCTTGCAACTAATGAAAAACTGTTTTTT	CASGSRALATNEKLFF
.	.	14	TRBV7-9	TRBJ2-2	TGTGCCAGCAGCTTAGGTCAGGTGACCGGGGAGCTGTTTTTT	CASSLGQVTGELFF
.	.	12	TRBV28	TRBJ2-1	TGTGCCACCCAGGACACGGTCAATGAGCAGTTCTTC	CATQDTVNEQFF
once	.	15	TRBV27	TRBJ1-4	TGTGCCAGCAGTTTATACGCAGGGGTTAACGAAAAACTGTTTTTT	CASSLYAGVNEKLFF
.	.	16	TRBV30	TRBJ1-1	TGTGCCTGGTCCCGAGGGGGGACATCTCCTACCGTTGGGGCTTTCTTT	CAWSRGGTSPTVGAFF
.	TRBD2	15	TRBV5-1	TRBJ2-2	TGCGCCAGCAGCTTACTAGCGATTTACACCGGGGAGCTGTTTTTT	CASSLLAIYTGELFF
few	TRBD2	17	TRBV28	TRBJ2-1	TGTGCCAGCAGTTTTTGGATTTGGGGGGGGTCCTACAATGAGCAGTTCTTC	CASSFWIWGGSYNEQFF
.	.	13	TRBV5-4	TRBJ2-1	TGTGCCAGCAGCTCGGTGCGGGCTGGTGAGCAGTTCTTC	CASSSVRAGEQFF
.	TRBD2	12	TRBV19	TRBJ2-1	TGTGCCAGTAGCTCACTAGCGGGAGCGGTGTTCTTC	CASSSLAGAVFF
medium-sized	TRBD1	15	TRBV27	TRBJ1-2	TGTGCCAGCAGTTTAACCTCACAGGGGGCGGGTGGCTACACCTTC	CASSLTSQGAGGYTF
.	TRBD1	14	TRBV5-8	TRBJ1-4	TGTGCCAGCACCCTGGGACAGGGGGCAGTAAAACTGTTTTTT	CASTLGQGAVKLFF
.	.	14	TRBV10-3	TRBJ2-7	TGTGCCATCAGTGAATCACGGACAGCCTACGAGCAGTACTTC	CAISESRTAYEQYF
.	TRBD1	15	TRBV7-8	TRBJ2-1	TGTGCCAGCAGGACTTCCGGGACAGGGTACAATGAGCAGTTCTTC	CASRTSGTGYNEQFF
.	.	13	TRBV2	TRBJ2-3	TGTGCCAGCTATGGGCAGAGCACAGATACGCAGTATTTT	CASYGQSTDTQYF
.	.	15	TRBV10-1	TRBJ2-1	TGCGCCAGCAGCGAAGAACTAGCCCCCTACAATGAGCAGTTCTTC	CASSEELAPYNEQFF
.	TRBD2	15	TRBV6-4	TRBJ2-7	TGTGCCAGCAGTGCCGCGGGGGGGGACTCCTACGAGCAGTACTTC	CASSAAGGDSYEQYF
.	TRBD1	15	TRBV10-3	TRBJ2-2	TGTGCCATCAGGGGGACAGGGGCGAACACCGGGGAGCTGTTTTTT	CAIRGTGANTGELFF
.	TRBD2	15	TRBV30	TRBJ2-2	TGTGCCTGGAAGGAGGGTAGCGGGACCACCGGGGAGCTGTTTTTT	CAWKEGSGTTGELFF
.	.	14	TRBV29-1	TRBJ2-3	TGCAGCGTTAGGGGGATTACTAGCACAGATACGCAGTATTTT	CSVRGITSTDTQYF